The rows below give T cell receptor beta chains drawn from one sample of a study of cytomegalovirus exposure and HLA in healthy donors. Measured with immunoSEQ multiplex PCR; TCRdb has only the in-frame clones, and not every one. The data contain about 59,000 clones, roughly 80% of them seen just once; the ten biggest clones take up under 2%. Sequencing was carried out using PBMCs. The receptor set was obtained from a human donor in good health. The CDR3 runs from the conserved cysteine through the conserved F or W. Fields, in order: J gene, clone size, V gene, D gene, CDR3 DNA, CDR3 protein. D genes are given only for firm matches. Not every row has a clone size; where given, it reads once, few, many or a size class.

>TRBJ1-2|NA|TRBV27|NA
TGTGCCAGCAGTCCAACTATCTGGGACGGACAGTGGTATGGCTACACCTTC
CASSPTIWDGQWYGYTF
>TRBJ2-3|NA|TRBV29-1|TRBD2
TGCAGCGTTCAGCGGGGGGAAACCACAGATACGCAGTATTTT
CSVQRGETTDTQYF
>TRBJ2-5|NA|TRBV4-3|NA
TGCGCCAGCAGCCAAGATCGGGGGGCGTCGGAGACCCAGTACTTC
CASSQDRGASETQYF
>TRBJ2-1|NA|TRBV7-9|TRBD2
TGTGCCAGCAGCTCACATAGCGGGGGGGCCAACAATGAGCAGTTCTTC
CASSSHSGGANNEQFF
>TRBJ1-4|NA|TRBV5-5|NA
TGTGCCAGCAGCGGAGGACGGGGGGTGGGGGAAAAACTGTTTTTT
CASSGGRGVGEKLFF
>TRBJ2-5|NA|TRBV29-1|NA
TGCAGCGTTGGCCCCGGAGGGTGGGATATTAAAGAGACCCAGTACTTC
CSVGPGGWDIKETQYF
>TRBJ2-1|NA|TRBV7-2|NA
TGTGCCAGCAGCTTTTACAGGGACGGAAATGAGCAGTTCTTC
CASSFYRDGNEQFF
>TRBJ1-1|NA|TRBV7-9|NA
TGTTCCAGCAGCTATCCAGGGTCATGGAACACTGAAGCTTTCTTT
CSSSYPGSWNTEAFF
>TRBJ2-7|NA|TRBV11-2|TRBD2
TGTGCCAGCAGCTTAAGGGCGGGGGTCTCCTACGAGCAGTACTTC
CASSLRAGVSYEQYF
>TRBJ1-6|NA|TRBV9|TRBD1
TGTGCCAGCAGTCGAACCGCAGGGGGCGCGGACACACCCCTCCACTTT
CASSRTAGGADTPLHF
>TRBJ2-7|NA|TRBV18|TRBD2
TGTGCCAGCTCTCATACTAGCGGGAAATACGAGCAGTACTTC
CASSHTSGKYEQYF
>TRBJ2-7|NA|TRBV9|TRBD2
TGTGCCAGCAGCCCTACCACGGTGGGAGGGCGCGAGCAGTACTTC
CASSPTTVGGREQYF
>TRBJ2-7|NA|TRBV4-3|TRBD1
TGCGCCAGCAGCCGTACAGCAGGGGGCCGCTACGAGCAGTACTTC
CASSRTAGGRYEQYF
>TRBJ2-7|NA|TRBV4-1|NA
TGCGCCAGCAAGATTAACCTTCTTAGTTACGAGCAGTACTTC
CASKINLLSYEQYF
>TRBJ2-1|NA|TRBV5-1|NA
TGCGCCAGCGGAACGAACAGGGCCTACAATGAGCAGTTCTTC
CASGTNRAYNEQFF
>TRBJ2-7|NA|TRBV18|NA
TGTGCCAGCTCACCGGACACTTCCTACGAGCAGTACTTC
CASSPDTSYEQYF
>TRBJ2-2|few|TRBV6-5|TRBD2
TGTGCCAGCAGGGACACTAGCGGGGACACCGGGGAGCTGTTTTTT
CASRDTSGDTGELFF
>TRBJ2-3|once|TRBV4-2|NA
TGTGCCAGCAGCCAAGGAGGTAAAACAGATACGCAGTATTTT
CASSQGGKTDTQYF
>TRBJ2-2|NA|TRBV11-2|NA
TGTGCCAGCAGCTCGGGATTTAGCACCGGGGAGCTGTTTTTT
CASSSGFSTGELFF
>TRBJ2-3|once|TRBV9|TRBD2
TGTGCCAGCAGCGTCCAGGCGGGGGGCACAGATACGCAGTATTTT
CASSVQAGGTDTQYF
>TRBJ2-3|NA|TRBV9|NA
TGTGCCAGCAGCGATAGTACCCCACCCAGGGCTCTCACAGATACGCAGTATTTT
CASSDSTPPRALTDTQYF
>TRBJ2-3|NA|TRBV5-1|NA
TGCGCCAGCAGCTTGAATGGACAGCGCACAGATACGCAGTATTTT
CASSLNGQRTDTQYF
>TRBJ1-2|NA|TRBV7-9|NA
TGTGCCAGCAGCTCGGGTTTTAGTGGAGGCTACACCTTC
CASSSGFSGGYTF
>TRBJ1-1|NA|TRBV6-6|TRBD1
TGTGCCAGCAATGGACAGGTTAGGTACACTGAAGCTTTCTTT
CASNGQVRYTEAFF
>TRBJ2-7|NA|TRBV6-5|NA
TGTGCCAGCAGGCTACACGGGGTCTACTCCTACGAGCAGTACTTC
CASRLHGVYSYEQYF
>TRBJ2-1|NA|TRBV5-1|TRBD2
TGCGCCAGGTCCTGGACTAGCGAGCAGAATGAGCAGTTCTTC
CARSWTSEQNEQFF
>TRBJ1-3|NA|TRBV4-3|NA
TGCGCCAGCAGCCAAGAATTCACAGGGTCCCCTGGAAACACCATATATTTT
CASSQEFTGSPGNTIYF
>TRBJ2-3|NA|TRBV7-2|TRBD1
TGTGCCAGCAGATACCAGACAGGGGGCACAGATACGCAGTATTTT
CASRYQTGGTDTQYF
>TRBJ1-1|NA|TRBV15|NA
TGTGCCACCAGCAGAGTCTCCAGGGTTTATAATGAAGCTTTCTTT
CATSRVSRVYNEAFF
>TRBJ2-5|NA|TRBV28|NA
TGTGCCAGCAGTCCCCTCAGTTTTGTTGGGACCCAGTACTTC
CASSPLSFVGTQYF
>TRBJ2-3|few|TRBV7-8|TRBD2
TGTGCCAGCAGCTCACAGCGGGGGGTGACAGATACGCAGTATTTT
CASSSQRGVTDTQYF
>TRBJ1-4|few|TRBV5-1|NA
TGCGCCAGCAGCTTGCAGGCCGCAACTAATGAAAAACTGTTTTTT
CASSLQAATNEKLFF
>TRBJ2-7|NA|TRBV7-2|TRBD1
TGTGCCAGCAGCTCCCGGACAGGGGAGTACGAGCAGTACTTC
CASSSRTGEYEQYF
>TRBJ1-2|NA|TRBV27|NA
TGTGCCAGCAGTCCCTCCGTGGGGCAATATGGCTACACCTTC
CASSPSVGQYGYTF
>TRBJ1-2|NA|TRBV7-2|NA
TGTGCCAGCAGCACGGTAGGGGTGAACTATGGCTACACCTTC
CASSTVGVNYGYTF
>TRBJ2-7|NA|TRBV14|TRBD2
TGTGCCAGCAGCCGAAGTAGCGGGCAGCCCTACGAGCAGTACTTC
CASSRSSGQPYEQYF
>TRBJ2-5|NA|TRBV7-9|TRBD2
TGTGCCAGCAGCCCCGTCGTAGCGGGATGGGAGACCCAGTACTTC
CASSPVVAGWETQYF
>TRBJ2-2|NA|TRBV7-3|TRBD2
TGTGCCAGCAGCTCAAATAGCGGGGGGGAAACCGGGGAGCTGTTTTTT
CASSSNSGGETGELFF
>TRBJ2-7|NA|TRBV5-1|NA
TGCGCCAGCAGCTTGGGTAGCTTCATGGGTGAGCAGTACTTC
CASSLGSFMGEQYF
>TRBJ2-1|few|TRBV19|TRBD2
TGTGCCAGTAGTATCTTGCGCGGGAGCGATCCGTTTAATGAGCAGTTCTTC
CASSILRGSDPFNEQFF